Following are 17 T cell receptor beta chains from one sample sequenced in a study of control samples from healthy donors and cancer patients. TCRdb keeps only in-frame clones here, not all; method: immunoSEQ multiplex PCR. The table lists about 75,000 clones, 94% of them singletons, with 6% to 8% in the top ten. Sequencing used blood. All receptors derive from a woman aged 40 to 50 in good health.

The V gene is TRBV11-3, the J gene TRBJ2-1; tentative D call: TRBD1 (5 bases). Germline V gene sequence: CDR1 SGHNT, CDR2 YENEEA. V was pared by 1 base and J by 2 bases, with 12 bases between. CDR3 length equals 16 residues. DNA for the CDR3: TGTGCCAGCAGCTTAGGTGGGGCGCTAGCCTACAATGAGCAGTTCTTC. This codes for CASSLGGALAYNEQFF. Complete variable domain (other parts from reference TRBV11-3 and TRBJ2-1): EAGVVQSPRYKIIEKKQPVAFWCNPISGHNTLYWYLQNLGQGPELLIRYENEEAVDDSQLPKDRFSAERLKGVDSTLKIQPAELGDSAVYLCASSLGGALAYNEQFFGPGTRLTVL.

J is TRBJ1-2 and V is TRBV27, with 9 bases identical to TRBD1. The CDR3 totals 15 residues. The V and J ends lost 4 bases and 2 bases, in that order; junction bases with no gene match: 5. The germline V gene encodes CDR1 MNHEY and CDR2 SMNVEV (reference sequence). CDR3 residues: CASSYIGQGNYGYTF. The CDR3 DNA sequence: TGTGCCAGCAGTTATATCGGACAGGGGAACTATGGCTACACCTTC.

This chain uses TRBV6-5 with TRBJ1-2; possible D gene TRBD1, 5 bases. The CDR3 is 13 residues long. V shed 0 bases and J shed 8 bases, with 10 bases lying between them. Germline V CDR1 and CDR2: MNHEY, SVGAGI. The CDR3 reads CASSYSTDKGYTF. The CDR3 nucleotides are TGTGCCAGCAGTTACTCGACAGATAAGGGCTACACCTTC.

V usage is TRBV19 and J usage is TRBJ2-3; 9 bases fit TRBD2. V lost 8 bases, J lost 4 bases, and 7 bases stayed unmatched. Germline V lookup: CDR1 LNHDA, CDR2 SQIVND (reference sequence). CDR3 length: 14 residues. For the CDR3, the DNA is TGTGCCAGTCACCGAGCGGGAGGCGCAGATACGCAGTATTTT. Amino acids: CASHRAGGADTQYF. Based on the CDR3 plus reference TRBV19 and TRBJ2-3, the full variable domain is DGGITQSPKYLFRKEGQNVTLSCEQNLNHDAMYWYRQDPGQGLRLIYYSQIVNDFQKGDIAEGYSVSREKKESFPLTVTSAQKNPTAFYLCASHRAGGADTQYFGPGTRLTVL.

The chain has TRBV28 and TRBJ1-1, with D possibly TRBD1 on 5 matching bases. The CDR3 contains 15 residues. Trimming left V 3 bases short and J 1 base short, with 12 bases between. Germline V gene sequence: CDR1 MDHEN, CDR2 SYDVKM. CDR3 sequence: CASSFQGRGNTEAFF. The CDR3 nucleotides read TGTGCCAGCAGTTTTCAGGGTAGGGGGAACACTGAAGCTTTCTTT.

The genes are TRBV7-9 and TRBJ2-7; 8 nucleotides match TRBD2. Germline trimming cut 5 bases from V and 3 bases from J; bases unmatched to any gene: 6. Germline V lookup: CDR1 SEHNR, CDR2 FQNEAQ (reference sequence). The CDR3 has 14 residues. The CDR3, as DNA: TGTGCCAGCAGCCTTAGCGGGGCCAACTACGAGCAGTACTTC. Translation: CASSLSGANYEQYF.

This chain links TRBV6-6 with TRBJ1-3, with 7 positions matching TRBD1. J lost 0 bases, V lost 5 bases, and 10 bases had no gene match. Germline lookup yields CDR1 MNHNY and CDR2 SVGAGI (reference sequence). The CDR3 sequence is 17 residues long. The CDR3 DNA sequence: TGTGCCAGCAGTCCCGTACAGGGGCGACCCTCTGGAAACACCATATATTTT. Translating gives CASSPVQGRPSGNTIYF.

This rearrangement joins TRBV4-3 to TRBJ1-1, with TRBD1 identical over 9 bases. There are 18 residues in the CDR3. V lost 0 bases to trimming and J lost 10 bases; unmatched junction nucleotides: 18. Germline V gene sequence: CDR1 LGHNA, CDR2 YSLEER. The CDR3 loop is CASSQDRLPGQGSFRAFF. In DNA form, the CDR3 reads TGCGCCAGCAGCCAAGATCGTTTGCCGGGACAGGGTTCTTTTCGAGCTTTCTTT.

The chain employs TRBV4-1 and TRBJ1-1; perhaps TRBD1 as D (5 bases). Trimming removed 3 bases at V and 3 bases at J, with 26 bases between. This CDR3 is built from 19 residues. Germline V CDR1 and CDR2: MGHRA, YSYEKL. Here the CDR3 reads CASSHVMGDSGQPHTEAFF. CDR3 in DNA: TGCGCCAGCAGCCATGTAATGGGAGACAGTGGCCAGCCCCACACTGAAGCTTTCTTT.

The rearrangement joins TRBV9 to TRBJ2-5; no reliable D call. The CDR3 is 16 residues long. V was pared by 0 bases and J by 0 bases, with 12 bases between. Per the germline V gene, CDR1 is SGDLS and CDR2 is YYNGEE. CDR3 nucleotides: TGTGCCAGCAGCGTAGGACCACAAACTGACCAAGAGACCCAGTACTTC. Translated: CASSVGPQTDQETQYF. Combining the CDR3 with reference TRBV9 and TRBJ2-5 gives the whole variable domain DSGVTQTPKHLITATGQRVTLRCSPRSGDLSVYWYQQSLDQGLQFLIQYYNGEERAKGNILERFSAQQFPDLHSELNLSSLELGDSALYFCASSVGPQTDQETQYFGPGTRLLVL.

This clone appeared a single time. This rearrangement joins TRBV19 to TRBJ1-2; tentative D call: TRBD1 (6 bases). Germline V CDR1 and CDR2: LNHDA, SQIVND (reference sequence). The CDR3 loop spans 13 amino acids. V lost 6 bases and J lost 1, with 9 bases in between. For the CDR3, the DNA is TGTGCCAGTAGGGAGGGGGTTAACTATGGCTACACCTTC. Its translation: CASREGVNYGYTF.

This clone was counted between two and nine times. The chain is built from TRBV4-2 and TRBJ1-1; 7 bases line up with TRBD1. J was trimmed by 1 base and V by 0 bases; bases with no gene match: 5. There are 16 residues in the CDR3. CDR1 and CDR2 (germline): LGHNA, YNFKEQ. The CDR3 protein is CASSQERTGWNTEAFF. CDR3 nucleotides: TGTGCCAGCAGCCAAGAGCGGACAGGATGGAACACTGAAGCTTTCTTT.

The rearrangement links TRBV7-9 to TRBJ2-3; 8 nucleotides align to TRBD2. Trimming removed 2 bases from V and 5 bases from J; junction bases left unmatched: 6. This CDR3 is 15 amino acids long. Germline V CDR1 and CDR2: SEHNR, FQNEAQ (reference sequence). CDR3 nucleotide sequence: TGTGCCAGCAGCTTACCGGGACTAGGAAGAGATACGCAGTATTTT. Translating gives CASSLPGLGRDTQYF.

In its sample, this clone was seen once. The rearrangement links TRBV5-6 to TRBJ2-5; D ambiguous. Trimming left V 2 bases short and J 4 bases short, with 15 bases between. Germline V CDR1 and CDR2: SGHDT, YYEEEE. The CDR3 spans 15 residues. CDR3 amino acids: CASSLWASDGETQYF. The CDR3 coding sequence is TGTGCCAGCAGCTTATGGGCATCTGACGGAGAGACCCAGTACTTC.

The genes are TRBV19 and TRBJ1-1; D is perhaps TRBD1 (5 bases). V gave up 7 bases and J gave up 5 bases, with 14 bases separating them. The germline V gene has CDR1 LNHDA and CDR2 SQIVND (reference sequence). This CDR3 region has 13 residues. The DNA of the CDR3 is TGTGCCAGTACGGGGCACAAGGGGACTGAAGCTTTCTTT. This encodes CASTGHKGTEAFF.

This CDR3 is CASSPSRDYEQYF. CDR3 DNA sequence: TGTGCCAGCTCACCTTCGCGCGACTACGAGCAGTACTTC. The chain is built from TRBV18 and TRBJ2-7; D remains ambiguous. Trimming stripped 3 bases from V and 3 bases from J, with 9 bases between. The CDR3 loop spans 13 amino acids. Germline V gene sequence: CDR1 KGHSH, CDR2 LQKENI.

The V and J genes are TRBV5-4 and TRBJ2-2; 8 bases are a match to TRBD1. This CDR3 comprises 14 residues. After removal of 0 bases from V and 6 bases from J, the junction contained 1 base not matched to a gene. CDR1 and CDR2 from the germline V gene are SGHNT and YYREEE (reference sequence). The CDR3 is CASSLGRGPGELFF. In DNA, the CDR3 is TGTGCCAGCAGCTTGGGCAGGGGGCCCGGGGAGCTGTTTTTT.